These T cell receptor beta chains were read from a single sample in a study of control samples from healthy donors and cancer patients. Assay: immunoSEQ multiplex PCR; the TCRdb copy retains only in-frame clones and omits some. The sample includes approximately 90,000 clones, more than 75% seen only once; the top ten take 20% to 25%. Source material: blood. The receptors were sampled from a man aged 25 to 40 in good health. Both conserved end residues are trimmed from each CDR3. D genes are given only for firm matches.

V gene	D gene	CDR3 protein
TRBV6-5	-	ASRPSLGQFYGYT
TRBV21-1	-	ASPRGGMNTEAF
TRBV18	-	ASSPPGTSQETQY
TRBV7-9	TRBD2	ASSQTSGGADEQF
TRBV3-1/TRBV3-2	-	ASSQVQGNQPQH
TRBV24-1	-	ATSDVGVPGYT
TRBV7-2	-	ASTWGGGSYEQY
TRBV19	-	ASSIGNYEQY
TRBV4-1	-	ASSARQNQPQH
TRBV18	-	ASSPEQGGQETQY
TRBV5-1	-	ASSFGLHSTDTQY
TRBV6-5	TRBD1	ASSDRGNYGYT
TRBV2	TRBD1	ASSDGGGADEKLF
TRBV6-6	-	ASSPGRVVLGPGNTIY
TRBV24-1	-	ATSDGTGYNQPQH
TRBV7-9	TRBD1	ASSGQGNYGYT
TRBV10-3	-	AISELGPSSGELF
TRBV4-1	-	ASTEGAGRPRETQY
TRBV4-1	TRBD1	ASSQQGGGNQPQH
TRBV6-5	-	ASSYLRTLGKTV
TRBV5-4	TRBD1	ASSRGPGQSNTEAF
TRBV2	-	ASRGGVALPVGTEAF
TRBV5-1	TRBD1	ASSPATGGSGSEQY
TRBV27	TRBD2	ASSLLETSGGNTGELF
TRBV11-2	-	ASSSLVDSTVTQY
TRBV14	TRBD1	ASRTTTGRNSPLH
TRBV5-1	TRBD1	ASSLHPPTGSGETQY
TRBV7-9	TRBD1	ASSGQGDGQPQH
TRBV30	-	AWSVFSGAEQF
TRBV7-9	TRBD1	ASSPPTGGPYEQY
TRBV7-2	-	ASSLVAGNNEQF
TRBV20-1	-	SARTVDTQY
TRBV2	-	ASRGDLQRAF
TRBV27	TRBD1	ASSSDRIGGRYGKLF
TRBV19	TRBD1	ATRDRGKSYEQY
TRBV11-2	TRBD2	ASSLGSGGQYNEQF
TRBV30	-	AWIPIGGNTGELF
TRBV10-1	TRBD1	ASSEGSGGPTNEKLF
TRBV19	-	ASSIPRRQVRQPQH
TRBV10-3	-	AIRLGSGGKQETQY
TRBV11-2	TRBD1	ASSLTGSSGANVLT
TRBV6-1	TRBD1	ASSEAVTGRYEQY
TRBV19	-	ASSIGLEAF
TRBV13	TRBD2	ASSLGKRGNTDTQY
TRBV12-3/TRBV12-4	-	ASDDGVNYGYT
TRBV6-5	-	ASTLLDTQY
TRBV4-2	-	ASSQRALNTGELF